This passage covers 27 T cell receptor beta chains from one sample sequenced in a study of blood T cell repertoires in COVID-19. Sequenced by immunoSEQ multiplex PCR; TCRdb stores in-frame clones only, minus some. The profile shows some 490,000 clones, about 85% of them singletons. Sequenced: PBMCs or T cells enriched from blood (not recorded which). The receptors stem from a woman aged 60-70 years who had recovered from COVID-19.

This chain uses TRBV12-3 or TRBV12-4 with TRBJ2-3; D uncertain. The CDR3 is made up of 12 amino acids. V was cut by 5 bases and J by 4 bases, with 7 bases left in between. DNA of the CDR3: TGTGCCAGCAGTATCCGTGCAGATACGCAGTATTTT. Residues: CASSIRADTQYF.

In its sample, this clone was seen once. The chain uses TRBV18 and TRBJ2-5, with D possibly matching TRBD2 (5 bases). Trimming took off 5 bases at V and 3 bases at J, with 7 bases between the two ends. Germline-derived CDR1 and CDR2 are KGHSH and LQKENI. The CDR3 length is 12 residues. CDR3 sequence: CASSYGKETQYF. CDR3 DNA sequence: TGTGCCAGCTCATACGGGAAAGAGACCCAGTACTTC.

The chain carries TRBV19 and TRBJ2-6; D gene unclear. Germline V gene data show CDR1 as LNHDA and CDR2 as SQIVND (reference sequence). This CDR3 spans 15 amino acids. Trimming removed 8 bases at V and 0 bases at J, with 11 bases between. The CDR3 spells CASFGLTSGANVLTF. DNA of the CDR3: TGTGCCAGTTTCGGGTTGACCTCTGGGGCCAACGTCCTGACTTTC.

The genes are TRBV19 and TRBJ2-5, with 7 bases that match TRBD1. Looked up from germline, CDR1 is LNHDA and CDR2 is SQIVND (reference sequence). The J segment lost 7 bases and the V segment lost 7 bases, leaving 9 bases of the junction unmatched. The CDR3 length is 13 residues. This CDR3 reads CASKRQGYGTQYF. For the CDR3, the DNA is TGTGCCAGTAAAAGACAGGGATACGGGACCCAGTACTTC.

The CDR3 DNA reads TGTGCCAGCAGTTACACAGGGGCAGGGGGAAACACCATATATTTT. It specifies CASSYTGAGGNTIYF. V and J are TRBV6-5 and TRBJ1-3, with 7 bases matching TRBD1. Germline assignment: CDR1 MNHEY and CDR2 SVGAGI. With V trimmed by 2 bases and J by 4 bases, 5 bases remained unmatched. CDR3 length: 15 amino acids.

The chain joins TRBV5-5 to TRBJ1-5; no clear D. The ends were cut back, 0 bases at V and 4 bases at J, with 11 bases in the middle. The CDR3 loop spans 15 amino acids. Germline V gene data show CDR1 as SGHKS and CDR2 as YYEKEE (reference sequence). CDR3 in DNA: TGTGCCAGCAGCTTGGTTTCAGGAAAGAATCAGCCCCAGCATTTT. Protein: CASSLVSGKNQPQHF.

V usage is TRBV4-1 and J usage is TRBJ2-3, with 8 bases that match TRBD2. Germline CDR1 is MGHRA and CDR2 is YSYEKL. This CDR3 is 16 amino acids long. J lost 2 bases, V lost 0 bases, and 4 bases had no gene match. This CDR3 reads CASSQDPSGYTDTQYF. DNA of the CDR3: TGCGCCAGCAGCCAAGATCCTAGCGGGTACACAGATACGCAGTATTTT.

The genes are TRBV11-3 and TRBJ1-1, with TRBD1 matching 8 bases. Germline lookup yields CDR1 SGHNT and CDR2 YENEEA. V shed 6 bases, J shed 3 bases, and the junction held 12 bases outside the gene matches. CDR3 length equals 16 residues. CDR3 nucleotide sequence: TGTGCCAGCAGATCAGCCAGGGGGCTGGGGGACACTGAAGCTTTCTTT. The encoded protein is CASRSARGLGDTEAFF.

In this sample, this clone turned up a few times. This chain links TRBV29-1 with TRBJ1-3; D possibly corresponds to TRBD1 (6 bases). The germline V gene encodes CDR1 SQVTM and CDR2 ANQGSEA. The V end lost 1 base, the J end lost 6 bases, and 10 bases lay between the germline ends. This CDR3 has 13 residues. Here the CDR3 reads CSVEGQGQNTIYF. The CDR3 DNA reads TGCAGCGTTGAAGGCCAGGGGCAAAACACCATATATTTT.

J is TRBJ2-7 and V is TRBV3-1 (or the pseudogene TRBV3-2); no clear D gene. The germline gives CDR1 LGHDT, CDR2 YNNKEL (reference sequence). Between the trimmed V and J ends, which lost 1 base and 6 bases, there was a span of 4 bases. The CDR3 sequence is 11 residues long. The CDR3: CASSQASEQYF. CDR3 in DNA: TGTGCCAGCAGCCAAGCGAGCGAGCAGTACTTC.

This chain uses TRBV6-6 with TRBJ2-7; D is unclear. Germline CDR1 is MNHNY and CDR2 is SVGAGI (reference sequence). V lost 5 bases to trimming and J lost 7 bases, with 15 bases between them. This CDR3 has 13 amino acids. The CDR3, as DNA: TGTGCCAGCAGTCTATTACGGTTTCGGGAGCAGTACGTC. It is translated as CASSLLRFREQYV.

The chain links TRBV4-1 to TRBJ1-1; TRBD1 matches at 8 bases. The CDR3 sequence is 14 residues long. Germline V gene sequence: CDR1 MGHRA, CDR2 YSYEKL. After removal of 0 bases from V and 11 bases from J, the junction contained 8 bases not matched to a gene. CDR3 nucleotides: TGCGCCAGCAGCCAAGATTCTACAGGGGGTACGGCTTTCTTT. Its translation: CASSQDSTGGTAFF.

The chain uses TRBV18 and TRBJ1-1; D gene ambiguous. Trimming shortened V by 2 bases and J by 0 bases, and 10 bases separated the two germline ends. The CDR3 extends over 15 amino acids. The germline V gene encodes CDR1 KGHSH and CDR2 LQKENI. For the CDR3, the DNA is TGTGCCAGCTCACCAACACAGAACTTGAACACTGAAGCTTTCTTT. This gives the protein CASSPTQNLNTEAFF.

The CDR3 region is CASSFSDEQYF. In DNA, the CDR3 is TGTGCCAGCAGCTTTTCCGACGAGCAGTACTTC. The chain joins TRBV5-8 to TRBJ2-7, with D unresolved. This CDR3 is 11 amino acids long. Between the trimmed V and J ends, which lost 2 bases and 5 bases, there was a span of 5 bases. The V gene's germline CDR1 is SGHTS and CDR2 YDEGEE.

This clone appeared a few times. The chain is built from TRBV27 and TRBJ1-2, with D perhaps TRBD1 (6 bases). The CDR3 loop spans 13 amino acids. Germline CDR1 is MNHEY and CDR2 is SMNVEV (reference sequence). With 5 bases removed from V and 6 bases from J, the gap between germline ends came to 13 bases. The chain's CDR3 is CASSPWTEHGYTF. Written as DNA, the CDR3 is TGTGCCAGCAGTCCCTGGACAGAGCATGGCTACACCTTC.

CDR3: CASSAAGVNYGYTF. The CDR3 DNA reads as TGTGCCAGCAGCGCGGCGGGGGTTAACTATGGCTACACCTTC. The genes are TRBV9 and TRBJ1-2; maybe TRBD1 (5 bases). V dropped 3 bases and J dropped 1 base, with 10 bases sitting between them. The CDR3 length is 14 residues. From germline, CDR1 is SGDLS and CDR2 YYNGEE.

This chain uses TRBV24-1 with TRBJ2-3; 7 nucleotides align to TRBD1. The CDR3 contains 14 residues. Germline CDR1 reads KGHDR; CDR2 reads SFDVKD. V gave up 2 bases and J gave up 6 bases; unmatched junction bases: 4. The CDR3 sequence is CATSDYRGADTQYF. The CDR3 DNA follows: TGTGCCACCAGTGATTACAGGGGTGCGGATACGCAGTATTTT.

The chain joins TRBV27 to TRBJ2-7; the match to TRBD1 covers 10 bases. V was pared by 1 base and J by 7 bases, with 22 bases of the junction left unmatched. This CDR3 comprises 20 residues. The V gene's germline CDR1 is MNHEY and CDR2 SMNVEV (reference sequence). The CDR3 is CASSLYALNPTGGGKREQYF. The CDR3 nucleotides are TGTGCCAGCAGTTTATATGCCCTCAACCCGACAGGGGGCGGAAAGCGGGAGCAGTACTTC.

This clone was seen a handful of times. The rearrangement uses TRBV6-1 and TRBJ1-6, with 10 bases fitting TRBD1. The CDR3 length is 16 residues. Germline CDR1 reads MNHNS; CDR2 reads SASEGT. The ends lost 1 base at V and 8 bases at J; junction bases unmatched: 5. CDR3 protein: CASSEVRTGGYSPLHF. CDR3 nucleotide sequence: TGTGCCAGCAGTGAAGTCAGGACAGGGGGGTATTCACCCCTCCACTTT.

V and J are TRBV7-2 and TRBJ1-6, with 9 bases matching TRBD1. V shed 2 bases and J 10 bases; nucleotides not matched to a gene: 9. CDR1 and CDR2 from the germline V gene are SGHTA and FQGNSA. The CDR3 spans 16 residues. CDR3 in DNA: TGTGCCAGCAGCTTATCACCGGGACAGGGAGGGTCACCCCTCCACTTT. Protein product: CASSLSPGQGGSPLHF.

The V call is TRBV5-8, the J call TRBJ1-5; 7 nucleotides agree with TRBD1. Germline V lookup: CDR1 SGHTS, CDR2 YDEGEE. Losses at the gene ends were 4 bases for V and 0 bases for J; bases not matched to a gene: 4. The CDR3 consists of 15 residues. This chain's CDR3 is CASSPGQISNQPQHF. The CDR3 DNA reads TGTGCCAGCAGCCCGGGACAGATTAGCAATCAGCCCCAGCATTTT. Complete variable domain (other parts from reference TRBV5-8 and TRBJ1-5): EAGVTQSPTHLIKTRGQQATLRCSPISGHTSVYWYQQALGLGLQFLLWYDEGEERNRGNFPPRFSGRQFPNYSSELNVNALELEDSALYLCASSPGQISNQPQHFGDGTRLSIL.

This chain connects TRBV19 to TRBJ2-2; 7 positions match TRBD2. CDR1 is LNHDA and CDR2 is SQIVND in the germline V gene (reference sequence). After removal of 4 bases from V and 4 bases from J, the junction contained 9 bases not matched to a gene. This CDR3 region has 16 residues. The CDR3 region is CASSNGREPSTGELFF. DNA for the CDR3: TGTGCCAGTAGTAATGGGAGGGAGCCGAGCACCGGGGAGCTGTTTTTT.

This chain joins TRBV7-5 and TRBJ2-6; the table's D call, TRBD1, was not checked against the DNA. TRBV7-5 is tagged as a pseudogene. The CDR3 covers 17 residues. CDR3 bases: TGTGCCAGAAGCCCGGCACAGGGTCGCGCTGGGGCCAACGTCCTGACTTTC. Protein sequence: CARSPAQGRAGANVLTF.

The rearrangement links TRBV3-1 (or the pseudogene TRBV3-2) to TRBJ2-7; TRBD1 might be the D (6 bases). Trimming removed 0 bases at V and 3 bases at J, with 15 bases between. The V gene's germline CDR1 is LGHDT and CDR2 YNNKEL (reference sequence). The CDR3 is made up of 16 amino acids. The CDR3 reads CASSQEWRTVIYEQYF. In DNA, the CDR3 is TGTGCCAGCAGCCAAGAATGGAGGACAGTCATCTACGAGCAGTACTTC.

The rearrangement uses TRBV4-1 and TRBJ2-5; D is perhaps TRBD1 (6 bases). CDR1 is MGHRA, CDR2 YSYEKL, per germline. CDR3 size: 13 residues. V shed 4 bases and J shed 2 bases, with 8 bases lying between them. The CDR3 region is CASSRGQQETQYF. DNA of the CDR3: TGCGCCAGCAGCCGGGGACAACAAGAGACCCAGTACTTC.

Points on this clone: Distinct nucleotide sequences in the sample also encode this CDR3. The chain is built from TRBV19 and TRBJ1-2; 8 bases fit TRBD1. The CDR3 totals 13 residues. V trimming: 1 base; J trimming: 8 bases; junction bases outside the gene matches: 3. Per the germline V gene, CDR1 is LNHDA and CDR2 is SQIVND (reference sequence). CDR3 region: CASSIGTGQGYTF. CDR3 coding DNA: TGTGCCAGTAGTATAGGGACAGGGCAGGGCTACACCTTC. Drawing the rest from reference TRBV19 and TRBJ1-2, the complete variable domain is DGGITQSPKYLFRKEGQNVTLSCEQNLNHDAMYWYRQDPGQGLRLIYYSQIVNDFQKGDIAEGYSVSREKKESFPLTVTSAQKNPTAFYLCASSIGTGQGYTFGSGTRLTVV.

V and J are TRBV30 and TRBJ2-7, with D perhaps matching TRBD2 (5 bases). This CDR3 contains 12 residues. V lost 2 bases and J lost 2, with 7 bases in between. Looked up from germline, CDR1 is GTSNPN and CDR2 is SVGIG (reference sequence). This CDR3 reads CAWSYGTYEQYF. CDR3 sequence (DNA): TGTGCCTGGAGTTACGGGACCTACGAGCAGTACTTC.